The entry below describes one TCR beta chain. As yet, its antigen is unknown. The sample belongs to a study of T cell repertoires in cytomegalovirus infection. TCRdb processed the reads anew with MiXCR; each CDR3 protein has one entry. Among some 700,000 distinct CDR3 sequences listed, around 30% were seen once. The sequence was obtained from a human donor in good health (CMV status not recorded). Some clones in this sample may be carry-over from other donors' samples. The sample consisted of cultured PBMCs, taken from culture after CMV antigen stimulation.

The CDR3 DNA is TGTGCCAGCAGCTTTACGATAGCAAATGAGCAGTTCTTC. Translating gives CASSFTIANEQFF. J is TRBJ2-1 and V is TRBV7-6, with no clear D. Trimming shortened V by 3 bases and J by 7 bases, and 10 bases separated the two germline ends. The CDR3 contains 13 residues. Germline V gene sequence: CDR1 SGHVS, CDR2 FNYEAQ.